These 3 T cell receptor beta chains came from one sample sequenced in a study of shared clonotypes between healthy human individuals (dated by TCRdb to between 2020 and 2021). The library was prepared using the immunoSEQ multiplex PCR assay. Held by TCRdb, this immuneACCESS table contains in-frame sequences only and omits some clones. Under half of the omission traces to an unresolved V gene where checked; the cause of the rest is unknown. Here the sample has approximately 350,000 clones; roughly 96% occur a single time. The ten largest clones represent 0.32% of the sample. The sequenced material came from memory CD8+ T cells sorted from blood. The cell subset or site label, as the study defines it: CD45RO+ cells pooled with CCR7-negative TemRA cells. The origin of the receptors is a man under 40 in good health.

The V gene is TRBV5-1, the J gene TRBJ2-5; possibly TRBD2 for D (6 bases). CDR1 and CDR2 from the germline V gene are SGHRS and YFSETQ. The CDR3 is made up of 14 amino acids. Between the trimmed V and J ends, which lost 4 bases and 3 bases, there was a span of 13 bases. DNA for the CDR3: TGCGCCAGCAGCCGTTTAACGGGAGAAGAGACCCAGTACTTC. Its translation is CASSRLTGEETQYF.

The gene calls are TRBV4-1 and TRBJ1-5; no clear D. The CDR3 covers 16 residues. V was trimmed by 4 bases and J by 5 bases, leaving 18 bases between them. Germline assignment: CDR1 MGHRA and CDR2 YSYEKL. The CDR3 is CASSPHLAAGDQPQHF. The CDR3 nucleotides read TGCGCCAGCAGCCCCCACCTAGCGGCTGGGGATCAGCCCCAGCATTTT.

The CDR3 region is CASIDAGGGETQYF. Written as DNA, the CDR3 is TGTGCCAGCATCGACGCGGGAGGGGGAGAGACCCAGTACTTC. The V and J genes are TRBV6-1 and TRBJ2-5, with 9 bases identical to TRBD2. Germline loops: CDR1 MNHNS, CDR2 SASEGT. The CDR3 is 14 residues long. With 7 bases clipped from V and 4 bases from J, the junction kept 7 bases outside the gene matches.